These 19 T cell receptor beta chains originate from one sample sequenced in a study of blood T cell repertoires in COVID-19. Profiled with immunoSEQ multiplex PCR; TCRdb holds only in-frame clones, not every one. The data show about 350,000 clones, more than 85% seen once. Sequencing input: PBMCs or T cells enriched from blood (not recorded which). These TCRs come from a woman under 40 who had recovered from COVID-19.

The rearrangement joins TRBV28 to TRBJ1-1; possibly TRBD1 for D (6 bases). The CDR3 runs to 15 residues. V lost 7 bases to trimming and J lost 6 bases, with 21 bases between them. Germline CDR1 reads MDHEN; CDR2 reads SYDVKM. The CDR3 region has the DNA TGTGCCAGCATAGCCTTGGGGGCAGGGCGAGCTGAAGCTTTCTTT. It translates to CASIALGAGRAEAFF.

The rearrangement uses TRBV9 and TRBJ2-7; the D is unclear. Trimming cost V 3 bases and J 2 bases, with 12 bases left between them. CDR1 SGDLS and CDR2 YYNGEE come from the germline V gene. The CDR3 is 14 amino acids. CDR3: CASSAHPETYEQYF. The CDR3 DNA follows: TGTGCCAGCAGCGCTCACCCTGAGACCTACGAGCAGTACTTC.

The CDR3 is CASSVRGAYSFEQYF. DNA of the CDR3: TGCGCCAGCAGCGTGCGGGGGGCCTACTCTTTCGAGCAGTACTTC. V and J are TRBV5-1 and TRBJ2-7; 8 bases map to TRBD2. This CDR3 contains 15 residues. The V and J ends lost 4 bases and 6 bases, in that order; junction bases with no gene match: 12. The germline V gene encodes CDR1 SGHRS and CDR2 YFSETQ.

The V call is TRBV18, the J call TRBJ1-5; D is perhaps TRBD1 (6 bases). V shed 10 bases and J shed 1 base, with 23 bases lying between them. In germline, CDR1 is KGHSH, CDR2 LQKENI. This CDR3 has 17 amino acids. CDR3 sequence reads: CATPTKVPGASNQPQHF. In DNA form, the CDR3 reads TGTGCCACCCCCACCAAGGTACCAGGGGCGAGCAATCAGCCCCAGCATTTT.

V usage is TRBV18 and J usage is TRBJ2-2; weak D call: TRBD1 (6 bases). The CDR3 is made up of 16 amino acids. Germline CDR1 and CDR2: KGHSH and LQKENI. V gave up 0 bases and J gave up 7 bases, with 15 bases separating them. CDR3 coding DNA: TGTGCCAGCTCACCACCGGGGACACCTTGGGTCGGGGAGCTGTTTTTT. This codes for CASSPPGTPWVGELFF.

The chain has TRBV12-5 and TRBJ2-7, with 12 bases aligning to TRBD2. This CDR3 spans 16 amino acids. J lost 0 bases, V lost 6 bases, and 6 bases had no gene match. Germline lookup yields CDR1 LGHNT and CDR2 FRNRAP. The chain's CDR3 is CASGELAGGNSYEQYF. For the CDR3, the DNA is TGTGCTAGTGGGGAACTAGCGGGGGGAAACTCCTACGAGCAGTACTTC.

The chain has TRBV4-1 and TRBJ1-2, with D perhaps TRBD1 (6 bases). The CDR3 length is 15 residues. Germline CDR1 reads MGHRA; CDR2 reads YSYEKL. Trimming pared 0 bases from V and 9 bases from J, leaving 17 bases between. DNA for the CDR3: TGCGCCAGCAGCCAAGAGGACAGAGGGGCGTTGCGCTACACCTTC. As protein: CASSQEDRGALRYTF.

This clone was seen a single time. This chain uses TRBV5-1 with TRBJ1-1, with 7 bases lining up with TRBD1. Per germline, CDR1 SGHRS and CDR2 YFSETQ. J lost 3 bases, V lost 3 bases, and 2 bases had no gene match. There are 13 residues in the CDR3. The CDR3, as DNA: TGCGCCAGCAGCTATACAGGGGACACTGAAGCTTTCTTT. The encoded protein is CASSYTGDTEAFF.

This sequence joins TRBV5-1 and TRBJ2-3; TRBD1 matches at 7 bases. CDR3 length equals 15 residues. V lost 4 bases, J lost 4 bases, and 9 bases stayed unmatched. CDR1 is SGHRS, CDR2 YFSETQ, per germline. Here the CDR3 reads CASSQNRQGPDTQYF. The DNA of the CDR3 is TGCGCCAGCAGCCAAAATCGACAGGGCCCAGATACGCAGTATTTT.

The gene calls are TRBV4-3 and TRBJ1-1, with unresolved D. Germline V gene data show CDR1 as LGHNA and CDR2 as YSLEER. V was pared by 0 bases and J by 3 bases, with 11 bases between. The CDR3 contains 15 residues. Here the CDR3 reads CASSQDGESDTEAFF. CDR3 nucleotides: TGCGCCAGCAGCCAAGATGGGGAGTCGGACACTGAAGCTTTCTTT.

V and J are TRBV19 and TRBJ1-5, with TRBD1 as a possible D gene (6 bases). This CDR3 region has 14 residues. The germline CDR1 and CDR2 sequences are LNHDA and SQIVND (reference sequence). V shed 10 bases and J shed 3 bases, with 16 bases lying between them. The chain's CDR3 is CATRGTGINQPQHF. Here the CDR3 DNA reads TGTGCCACCAGGGGAACAGGGATCAATCAGCCCCAGCATTTT.

The gene calls are TRBV7-6 and TRBJ2-1; 7 bases are shared with TRBD1. Trimming cost V 2 bases and J 10 bases; bases outside gene matches: 20. CDR1 is SGHVS, CDR2 FNYEAQ, per germline. The length of the CDR3 is 18 residues. The CDR3 nucleotides are TGTGCCAGCAGCTTATTGCCGGGGACAGACAACAAGCTAATGGAGCAGTTCTTC. Amino acid sequence: CASSLLPGTDNKLMEQFF.

CDR3 in DNA: TGTGCCAGCAGCTGGTCGGACAGCCTAAAGGGTTACAATGAGCAGTTCTTC. Its protein product is CASSWSDSLKGYNEQFF. The chain employs TRBV5-4 and TRBJ2-1; possible D gene TRBD1, 6 bases. CDR1 and CDR2 (germline): SGHNT, YYREEE (reference sequence). The CDR3 is 17 amino acids. V was clipped by 3 bases and J by 4 bases, with 20 bases between them.

The chain carries TRBV5-1 and TRBJ2-1, with 8 bases lining up with TRBD1. CDR3 length: 18 amino acids. Trimming at V came to 0 bases and at J to 2 bases, leaving 10 bases not matched to a gene. Germline V gene data show CDR1 as SGHRS and CDR2 as YFSETQ. The CDR3 DNA sequence: TGCGCCAGCAGCTTGGCCCGTGTTGCAGGGGGCACCTACAATGAGCAGTTCTTC. Its translation: CASSLARVAGGTYNEQFF.

J is TRBJ1-5 and V is TRBV6-1, with no clear D. Trimming cost V 4 bases and J 3 bases, with 22 bases left between them. The V gene's germline CDR1 is MNHNS and CDR2 SASEGT. CDR3 length: 18 residues. DNA of the CDR3: TGTGCCAGCAGTGGAGGGCCCCTGTCAATATCGACCAATCAGCCCCAGCATTTT. The encoded protein is CASSGGPLSISTNQPQHF.

The sample holds one count of this clone. The rearrangement links TRBV10-2 to TRBJ1-4; TRBD1 aligns across 8 bases. Unmatched junction bases numbered 9, after V lost 8 bases and J lost 10 bases. CDR1 is WSHSY and CDR2 is SAAADI in the germline V gene. The CDR3 totals 13 residues. CDR3 DNA: TGCGCCAGCCGAGGACAGGGTGAGGGAAAACTGTTTTTT. Translation gives CASRGQGEGKLFF.

CDR3 region: CASSSGTGDNQPQHF. As DNA, the CDR3 is TGTGCCAGCAGTTCCGGGACAGGGGACAATCAGCCCCAGCATTTT. The rearrangement joins TRBV6-7 to TRBJ1-5; TRBD1 matches at 10 bases. TRBV6-7 counts as an open reading frame of uncertain function. The CDR3 contains 15 residues. V lost 4 bases, J lost 3 bases, and 3 bases stayed unmatched.

The V gene is TRBV19, the J gene TRBJ1-6; D call uncertain. Germline V gives CDR1 LNHDA, CDR2 SQIVND (reference sequence). This CDR3 region has 15 residues. V dropped 1 base and J dropped 2 bases, with 6 bases sitting between them. The CDR3 loop is CASSIGGPYNSPLHF. The CDR3 DNA reads as TGTGCCAGTAGTATAGGAGGTCCCTATAATTCACCCCTCCACTTT.

This clone has only one observation. The chain couples TRBV11-2 to TRBJ1-2; D not resolved. CDR3 length: 13 amino acids. Trimming left V 5 bases short and J 4 bases short, with 11 bases between. The germline gives CDR1 SGHAT, CDR2 FQNNGV. The CDR3, as DNA: TGTGCCAGCAGCCTGACACGCGCCTATGGCTACACCTTC. Protein: CASSLTRAYGYTF.